Given below is one T cell receptor (beta chain) in context. Its antigen is unknown. The sample is drawn from a study of T cell repertoires in cytomegalovirus infection. Study in general: An indication of both CMV infection and matching HLA type came from public TCR beta signatures. Whole-study findings and limits: CMV-specific TCR beta clonotypes restricted by HLA-C were the ones dominating the ex vivo response. Cumulated frequencies of public TCR beta families served to identify carriers of CMV plus the relevant HLA.

In TCRdb, the reads were re-called with MiXCR into one record per CDR3 protein. The sample lists about 450,000 distinct CDR3 sequences; 30% to 40% were seen once. Per germline, CDR1 LNHDA and CDR2 SQIVND (reference sequence). The CDR3 contains 15 residues. V trimming: 4 bases; J trimming: 9 bases; junction bases outside the gene matches: 13. The chain has TRBV19 and TRBJ1-2, with TRBD1 matching 8 bases. The sequence was obtained from a human donor in good health (CMV status not recorded). Some clones in this sample may be carry-over from other donors' samples. Sequenced material: PBMCs. The CDR3 region is CASSSGTGANSCYTF. DNA of the CDR3: TGTGCCAGTAGTAGTGGGACAGGCGCTAACTCGTGCTACACCTTC.